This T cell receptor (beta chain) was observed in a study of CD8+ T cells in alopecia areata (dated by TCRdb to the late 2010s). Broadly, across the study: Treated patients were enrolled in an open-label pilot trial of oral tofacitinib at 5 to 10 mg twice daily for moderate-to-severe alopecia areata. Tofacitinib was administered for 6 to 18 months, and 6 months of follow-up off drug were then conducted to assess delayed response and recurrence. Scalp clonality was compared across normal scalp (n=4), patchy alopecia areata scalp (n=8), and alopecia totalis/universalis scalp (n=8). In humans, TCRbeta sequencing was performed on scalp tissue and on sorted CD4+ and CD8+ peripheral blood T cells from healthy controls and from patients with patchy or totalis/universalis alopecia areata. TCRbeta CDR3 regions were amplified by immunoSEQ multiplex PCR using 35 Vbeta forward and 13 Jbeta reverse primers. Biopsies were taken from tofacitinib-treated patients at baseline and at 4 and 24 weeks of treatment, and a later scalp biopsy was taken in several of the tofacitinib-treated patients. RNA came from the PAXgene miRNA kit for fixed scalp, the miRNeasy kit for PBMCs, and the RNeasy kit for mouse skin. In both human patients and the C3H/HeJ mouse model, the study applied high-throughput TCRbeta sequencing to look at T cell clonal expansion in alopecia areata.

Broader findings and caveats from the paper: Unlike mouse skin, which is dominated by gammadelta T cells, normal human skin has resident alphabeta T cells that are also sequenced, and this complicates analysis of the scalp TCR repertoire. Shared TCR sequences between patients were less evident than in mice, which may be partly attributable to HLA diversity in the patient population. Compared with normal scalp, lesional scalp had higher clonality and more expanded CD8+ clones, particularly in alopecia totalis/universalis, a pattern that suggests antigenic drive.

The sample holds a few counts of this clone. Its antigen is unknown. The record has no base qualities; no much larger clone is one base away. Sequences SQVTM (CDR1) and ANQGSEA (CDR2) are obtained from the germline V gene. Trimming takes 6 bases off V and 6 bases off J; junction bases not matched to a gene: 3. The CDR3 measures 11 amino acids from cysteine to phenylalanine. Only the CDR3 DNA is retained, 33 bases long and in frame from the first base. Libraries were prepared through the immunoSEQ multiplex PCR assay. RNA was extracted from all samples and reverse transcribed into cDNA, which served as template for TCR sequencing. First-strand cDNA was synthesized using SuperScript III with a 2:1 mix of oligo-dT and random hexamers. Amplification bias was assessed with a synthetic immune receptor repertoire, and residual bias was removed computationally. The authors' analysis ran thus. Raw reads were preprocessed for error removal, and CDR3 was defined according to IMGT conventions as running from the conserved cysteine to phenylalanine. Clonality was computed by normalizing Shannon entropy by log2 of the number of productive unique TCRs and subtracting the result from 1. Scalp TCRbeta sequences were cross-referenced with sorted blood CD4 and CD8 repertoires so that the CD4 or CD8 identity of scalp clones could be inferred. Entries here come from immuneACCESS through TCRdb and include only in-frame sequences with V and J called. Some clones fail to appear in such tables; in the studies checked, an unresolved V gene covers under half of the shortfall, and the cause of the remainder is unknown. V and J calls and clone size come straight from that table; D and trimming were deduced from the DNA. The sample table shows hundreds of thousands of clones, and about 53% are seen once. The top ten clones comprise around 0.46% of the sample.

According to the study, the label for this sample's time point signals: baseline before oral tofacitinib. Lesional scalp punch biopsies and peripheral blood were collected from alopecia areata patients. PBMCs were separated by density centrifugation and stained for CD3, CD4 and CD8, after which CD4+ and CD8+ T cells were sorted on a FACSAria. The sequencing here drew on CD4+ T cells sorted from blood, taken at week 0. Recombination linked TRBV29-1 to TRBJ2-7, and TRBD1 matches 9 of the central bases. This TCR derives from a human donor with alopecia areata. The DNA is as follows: TGCAGCGTGGACAGGGGTTCCGAGCAGTACTTC. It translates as CSVDRGSEQYF.